The 22 T cell receptor beta chains given below trace back to one sample, sequenced in a study of OX40 agonist ivuxolimab in advanced cancers. Sequencing used immunoSEQ multiplex PCR; TCRdb keeps in-frame clones, though not all of them. This sample has tens of thousands of clones, with about 88% found just once. The sequencing used CD4+ or CD8+ T cells sorted from blood, collected in a trial of the OX40 agonist ivuxolimab. All receptors derive from an adult with an advanced solid tumor such as melanoma, head and neck, liver or kidney cancer.

V and J are TRBV11-3 and TRBJ1-3; D remains unclear. Trimming took off 3 bases at V and 4 bases at J, with 19 bases between the two ends. This CDR3 has 17 residues. Germline assignment: CDR1 SGHNT and CDR2 YENEEA. The CDR3 protein is CASSLDVLQDAGNTIYF. The CDR3 DNA reads TGTGCCAGCAGCTTGGATGTTCTCCAAGATGCCGGAAACACCATATATTTT.

This chain links TRBV7-9 with TRBJ1-2; 9 bases fit TRBD1. V shed 2 bases and J 7 bases; nucleotides not matched to a gene: 14. CDR3 length: 17 amino acids. Germline-derived CDR1 and CDR2 are SEHNR and FQNEAQ (reference sequence). The CDR3 sequence is CASSLSGQGFTLRGYTF. The CDR3 nucleotides read TGTGCCAGCAGCTTATCGGGACAGGGTTTCACTCTTCGTGGCTACACCTTC.

This clone was counted only a few times. The J gene is TRBJ2-7, the V gene TRBV7-2; perhaps TRBD1 as D (6 bases). Germline CDR1 and CDR2: SGHTA and FQGNSA. The CDR3 contains 14 residues. V dropped 5 bases and J dropped 3 bases, with 14 bases sitting between them. The CDR3 loop is CASSQQGSLYEQYF. The CDR3 DNA reads TGTGCCAGCAGCCAACAGGGATCCCTCTACGAGCAGTACTTC.

V gene TRBV20-1 combines with J gene TRBJ1-3; no reliable D call. V lost 5 bases, J lost 3 bases, and 5 bases lay in between. The germline V gene encodes CDR1 DFQATT and CDR2 SNEGSKA (reference sequence). The CDR3 spans 11 residues. The CDR3 spells CSASDGNTIYF. The CDR3 DNA reads TGCAGTGCTTCGGATGGAAACACCATATATTTT.

CDR3 sequence (DNA): TGCGCCAGCAGCCCCAACTCTGGGGAAACCGGGGAGCTGTTTTTT. It encodes CASSPNSGETGELFF. The chain is built from TRBV5-1 and TRBJ2-2; the D is unclear. The CDR3 extends over 15 amino acids. In germline, CDR1 is SGHRS, CDR2 YFSETQ. V was trimmed by 4 bases and J by 5 bases, leaving 15 bases between them.

The V and J genes are TRBV5-4 and TRBJ1-5, with 9 bases identical to TRBD1. The CDR3 loop spans 18 amino acids. Germline V gives CDR1 SGHNT, CDR2 YYREEE (reference sequence). V lost 2 bases and J lost 1; bases outside the gene matches: 10. The CDR3 region has the DNA TGTGCCAGCAGCTTCGGGACAGGGCCTTGGTCGAGCAATCAGCCCCAGCATTTT. Protein: CASSFGTGPWSSNQPQHF.

CDR3 bases: TGCGCCAGCAGCTTGGGACAGGGGACACAGCCCCAGCATTTT. It is translated as CASSLGQGTQPQHF. The V call is TRBV5-1, the J call TRBJ1-5, with TRBD1 identical over 8 bases. The CDR3 has 14 amino acids. The V gene's germline CDR1 is SGHRS and CDR2 YFSETQ. V gave up 0 bases and J gave up 7 bases; unmatched junction bases: 3.

This clone was counted between two and nine times. The chain combines TRBV10-3 with TRBJ2-2; D assignment may be TRBD1 or TRBD2 (6 bases each). The ends were cut back, 6 bases at V and 6 bases at J, with 14 bases in the middle. This CDR3 region has 14 residues. CDR1 and CDR2 from the germline V gene are ENHRY and SYGVKD. CDR3 nucleotides: TGTGCCATCAGACAGGGACTTGATCCCGGGGAGCTGTTTTTT. It translates to CAIRQGLDPGELFF.

This chain uses TRBV11-3 with TRBJ2-4; D gene unclear. V lost 4 bases and J lost 2, with 6 bases in between. CDR3 length equals 13 residues. CDR1 and CDR2 (germline): SGHNT, YENEEA. The CDR3 spells CASSSGPKNIQYF. In nucleotides, the CDR3 is TGTGCCAGCAGCTCCGGGCCCAAAAACATTCAGTACTTC.

CDR3 sequence: CASSPNTEDGTTNYGYTF. DNA of the CDR3: TGTGCCAGCAGCCCAAATACGGAGGACGGAACTACTAACTATGGCTACACCTTC. The chain uses TRBV21-1 and TRBJ1-2. TRBV21-1 is noted as a pseudogene. This CDR3 is 18 amino acids long.

The chain uses TRBV7-9 and TRBJ2-1, with 13 positions matching TRBD2. CDR1 is SEHNR and CDR2 is FQNEAQ in the germline V gene (reference sequence). The CDR3 runs to 18 residues. Trimming took 5 bases from V and 7 from J; bases not matched to a gene: 14. This CDR3 is CASSPGRLAGGPSNEQFF. The CDR3 region has the DNA TGTGCCAGCAGCCCAGGGAGACTAGCGGGGGGCCCCTCTAATGAGCAGTTCTTC.

The chain combines TRBV20-1 with TRBJ1-5; D gene unclear. The V gene lost 6 bases and the J gene lost 10 bases, with 7 bases spanning the gap. From germline, CDR1 is DFQATT and CDR2 SNEGSKA (reference sequence). CDR3 length: 9 residues. In DNA form, the CDR3 reads TGCAGTGCCTCCCACCCCCAGCATTTT. As protein: CSASHPQHF.

The chain joins TRBV21-1 to TRBJ2-5. TRBV21-1 is given as a pseudogene. CDR3 size: 13 residues. CDR3 protein: CASSRNVWETQYF. The CDR3 DNA is TGTGCCAGCAGTCGGAACGTGTGGGAGACCCAGTACTTC.

The chain joins TRBV5-1 to TRBJ2-3; D gene uncertain. Deletions cut 0 bases from V and 5 bases from J, with 10 bases between. Germline CDR1 and CDR2: SGHRS and YFSETQ. This CDR3 is 14 amino acids long. DNA of the CDR3: TGCGCCAGCAGCTTGGCCGCCCAAGGAGATACGCAGTATTTT. Its translation: CASSLAAQGDTQYF.

The chain recombines TRBV15 with TRBJ1-5; D may be TRBD1 (5 bases). Germline V CDR1 and CDR2: LNHNV, YYDKDF (reference sequence). V was shortened by 0 bases and J by 7 bases, with 13 bases between the two germline ends. This CDR3 has 15 amino acids. CDR3 residues: CATSRDPGLGQPQHF. The CDR3, as DNA: TGTGCCACCAGCAGAGACCCAGGGTTGGGACAGCCCCAGCATTTT.

This sequence joins TRBV7-9 and TRBJ1-1, with 7 bases matching TRBD1. Germline loops: CDR1 SEHNR, CDR2 FQNEAQ (reference sequence). The V segment lost 3 bases and the J segment 0 bases; nucleotides outside the gene matches: 1. There are 14 residues in the CDR3. The CDR3 DNA is TGTGCCAGCAGCTTCGGACAGGTGAACACTGAAGCTTTCTTT. This translates into CASSFGQVNTEAFF.

The chain recombines TRBV6-1 with TRBJ1-4, with a weak D call TRBD1 (6 bases). The ends were cut back, 2 bases at V and 0 bases at J, with 7 bases in the middle. Germline CDR1 and CDR2: MNHNS and SASEGT. The CDR3 runs to 15 residues. The CDR3 sequence is CASSENRATNEKLFF. The CDR3 bases are TGTGCCAGCAGTGAAAACAGGGCAACTAATGAAAAACTGTTTTTT.

This chain links TRBV2 with TRBJ2-1; the match to TRBD1 covers 7 bases. The germline CDR1 and CDR2 sequences are SNHLY and FYNNEI. V shed 8 bases and J 3 bases; nucleotides not matched to a gene: 1. This CDR3 has 12 residues. The CDR3 DNA reads TGTGCCAGCGGACAGGTCTACAATGAGCAGTTCTTC. Protein sequence: CASGQVYNEQFF. Supplemented by reference TRBV2 and TRBJ2-1, the full variable domain reads EPEVTQTPSHQVTQMGQEVILRCVPISNHLYFYWYRQILGQKVEFLVSFYNNEISEKSEIFDDQFSVERPDGSNFTLKIRSTKLEDSAMYFCASGQVYNEQFFGPGTRLTVL.

The gene calls are TRBV28 and TRBJ1-2; the D gene is possibly TRBD1 (5 bases). V was shortened by 6 bases and J by 3 bases, with 17 bases between the two germline ends. Germline CDR1 reads MDHEN; CDR2 reads SYDVKM. There are 15 residues in the CDR3. As DNA, the CDR3 is TGTGCCAGCAGCGCTGCCCGGGACGTATACTATGGCTACACCTTC. Its translation: CASSAARDVYYGYTF.

There are a few counts of this clone. J is TRBJ2-4 and V is TRBV12-5; the D call may be TRBD1 or TRBD2 (5 bases each). The CDR3 runs to 16 residues. V lost 6 bases and J 0 bases, leaving 15 bases between the germline ends. Germline V gene data show CDR1 as LGHNT and CDR2 as FRNRAP. CDR3 in DNA: TGTGCTAGTGGACATGATGAGGGGATAGCCAAAAACATTCAGTACTTC. It translates to CASGHDEGIAKNIQYF.

The V gene is TRBV7-3, the J gene TRBJ2-1; 8 bases are a match to TRBD1. The CDR3 has 15 residues. V lost 3 bases and J lost 1; bases outside the gene matches: 2. Germline-derived CDR1 and CDR2 are SGHTA and FQGTGA. The CDR3 loop reads CASSLGQVSYNEQFF. The CDR3 coding sequence is TGTGCCAGCAGCTTGGGACAGGTTTCCTACAATGAGCAGTTCTTC.

The chain employs TRBV25-1 and TRBJ1-2; D gene uncertain. The V end lost 4 bases, the J end lost 3 bases, and 18 bases lay between the germline ends. This CDR3 region has 16 residues. CDR1 and CDR2 from the germline V gene are MGHDK and SYGVNS. CDR3 coding DNA: TGTGCCAGCAGTGCCCTTGAGGGTGGCGGGGACTATGGCTACACCTTC. Protein product: CASSALEGGGDYGYTF.